This entry describes one T cell receptor beta chain. What this receptor recognizes is not known. No base qualities exist here, and no much larger clone lies one base off it. Only healthy Caucasian donors were included. The twin cohort consisted of three pairs of female monozygotic twins, all aged roughly 18 to 29 years. Positive isolation kits from Invitrogen were used to isolate CD4+ and CD8+ T cell populations. The protocol used for the library was 5' RACE. TCRdb names Illumina HiSeq 2000 as the instrument used. A universal primer binding site was added through template switching, and the final cDNA carried a unique molecular identifier so that TCR cDNA molecules could be counted accurately. Specific primers in the conserved constant-segment region were used to synthesize first-strand cDNA for TCR alpha and beta chains. To control for contamination, every cDNA library carried two barcodes: a SMART-Mk sample barcode plus Illumina barcodes. TruSeq adapter sequences and Illumina sample barcodes were added in two successive PCR steps. TCR alpha and beta cDNA libraries were sequenced on the Illumina HiSeq platform with custom primers. On the authors' methods: Unique molecular identifiers were extracted from raw reads with MiGEC, and CDR3 positions were determined with MiXCR. For each individual, recombination models were inferred using an EM algorithm with the repgenHMM and IGoR tools. Shared clonotype analysis was performed with the tcR package in R, normalizing sharing by the product of cloneset sizes. To study raw recombination free of thymic and clonal selection effects, out-of-frame nonproductive sequences were analyzed. The public reads were reprocessed in TCRdb via fastp at Q25 and MiXCR, keeping in-frame beta chains. Entries are consolidated by CDR3 protein sequence, retaining the most common genes and DNA. TCRdb assigned the V and J calls; the authors' analysis was not used. Recorded for this sample are hundreds of thousands of distinct CDR3 sequences; 20% to 25% of them occurred a single time. The biggest ten clones account for about 0.48% of the sample.

The data were taken from a study of identical twins (dated by TCRdb to the mid-2010s). Background for the entire study: To test whether fetal clonotypes persist, this study deep-sequenced TCR alpha and beta repertoires from monozygotic twins, from unrelated adults of various ages, and from cord blood. To rule out contamination, the twin experiments were replicated at different times with different library preparation protocols.

Overall study results and their limits: Because the same donors could not be followed over many years, the conclusions depended on cross-sectional statistical analysis. Recombination models systematically underestimated out-of-frame TCR alpha sharing in monozygotic twins but agreed with sharing between unrelated individuals. The excess sharing between twins in beta out-of-frame sequences was weaker because fewer shared sequences reduced the signal-to-noise ratio. Compared with coincidental sharing between unrelated individuals, out-of-frame TCR alpha sequences shared between twins showed an excess of sequences with low generation probability. Abundant cord blood beta clonotypes carried fewer insertions; young adult naive repertoires showed a weaker similar trend, while memory repertoires showed none. Invariant T cells such as MAIT and iNKT could partly confound zero-insertion analyses, although diverse VJ usage argued against such confounding for most clonotypes.

Taken from cysteine to phenylalanine, the CDR3 has 16 residues. Only the CDR3 DNA stays, 48 bases, in frame from base 1. These data were also filed under a second study, of yellow fever vaccine responses in identical twins. That second report states: The authors reported that the T cell response to vaccination in identical twins appeared partly convergent and partly personalized. Focusing on identical twins, the study followed the T cell clones that responded to the vaccine, and did so with precision.

The receptor was isolated from a woman aged 18-29 years in good health. What was sequenced was CD4+ T cells sorted from blood. The sequence links TRBV21-1 to TRBJ2-1; the D call in the table, TRBD2, was not verified against the DNA. TRBV21-1 is assigned pseudogene status. The bases are TGTGCCAGCAGCAAAGGGCGGACAGCCCTCACGGGTGAGCAGTTCTTC. Translation gives CASSKGRTALTGEQFF.